This T cell receptor beta chain was found in a study of T cells in Graves' hyperthyroidism and ophthalmopathy (dated by TCRdb to between 2018 and 2021). Background on the whole study: To identify TCR V-J signatures that set the groups apart, the researchers used a discovery cohort of more than 95 patients, made up of approximately 43 with Graves' ophthalmopathy and about 55 with stable Graves' hyperthyroidism. After sampling, hyperthyroidism patients received methimazole starting at 30 mg daily, and ophthalmopathy patients received high-dose intravenous methylprednisolone. In six Graves' hyperthyroidism patients, the study also compared T-cell repertoires from thyroid tissue with T-cell repertoires from blood. The 95 to 100 discovery patients were randomly split 7:3 into training and test sets. The paper describes TCR Vbeta CDR3 sequencing of about 140 peripheral blood samples, made up of around 41 ophthalmopathy patients, 70 to 75 hyperthyroidism patients and roughly 17 progressor patients. Whether ophthalmopathy could be predicted prospectively was tested in an independent validation cohort made up of 18 to 20 hyperthyroidism patients plus 17 patients who later progressed to ophthalmopathy.

From the cysteine up to the phenylalanine, the CDR3 has a length of 17 residues. Here the CDR3 DNA is all that survives: 51 bases in frame from base 1. CDR1 and CDR2 (LGHNA, YNFKEQ) derive from the germline V gene. Trimming takes 4 bases off V and 2 bases off J; junction bases not matched to a gene: 6. What the work shows at the level of the full study, not this receptor alone: In cross-validation, a model built on a 13 V-J signature told ophthalmopathy apart from stable hyperthyroidism with 85% to 90% sensitivity and approximately 81% specificity, and in testing the same model reached 80%/75%. During validation, the model predicted progression to ophthalmopathy a median of about 6.3 months ahead of onset, with almost 71% sensitivity and about 72% specificity. No statistical method was used to fix the sample size in advance, and group allocation was not hidden from the investigators. Most expanded thyroid clonotypes (frequency above 0.001) were also detected in blood, suggesting blood repertoires may reflect thyroid immune responses.

TCR beta CDR3 regions were amplified from RNA transcripts. A first-round RT-PCR of the TCR CDR3 used the HTBI primer set with the Qiagen OneStep RT-PCR kit. The libraries were constructed in a second round of multiplex PCR and then size-selected and purified. Paired-end sequencing of the libraries was performed with 100 bp reads on an Illumina HiSeq2000. Processing in the source paper ran as follows. Raw data were processed with SOAPnuke, discarding reads with adapters, uncalled bases, mean Phred below 15, or no exact constant-primer or identifier match. COPE v1.2.5 was used to merge high-quality paired reads, and clonotypes were defined as unique nucleotide sequences. MiTCR v1.1 was used to align the clonotypes against IMGT TRBV, TRBD and TRBJ reference segments. The analysis was restricted to V-J combinations with a frequency above 0.0001, which together covered 98% to 99.2% of the repertoires. The TCS score was defined as the ratio of F50 (clonal expansion) to E x V (chaos), calculated using BLOSUM62-based TCRdist between CDR3 peptides within each V-J. Welch's t-statistics and random forest reduced just over 500 V-J features to 13, which were used in a naive Bayes classifier (R e1071). Thyroid-blood repertoire similarity was quantified with the Morisita-Horn index. The public sequencing data were trimmed at Q25 with fastp and processed into clonotypes with MiXCR by TCRdb, which kept only in-frame beta chains. Entries are consolidated by CDR3 protein sequence, retaining the most common genes and DNA. V and J calls and clone size were set by TCRdb, not the authors. The sample has 500,000 to 600,000 distinct CDR3 sequences on record, 40% to 50% of them singletons. Of the sample, around 44% falls within the top ten clones.

In its sample, this clonotype was seen a few times. Its antigen target is currently unknown. Base-call qualities are not available, and no considerably larger clone is one nucleotide away. Any patient with an uncontrolled infection, another autoimmune disease, pregnancy or lactation was excluded. Clinical symptoms, serum thyroxine and TRAb, thyroid ultrasound, and orbital computed tomography formed the basis for the diagnoses. Trizol reagent was used to extract total RNA, and RNA quality was then checked on an Agilent 2100 Bioanalyzer. The sequenced sample consisted of peripheral blood or thyroid tissue (not recorded which). The clonotype originates from an adult woman with Graves' disease, either hyperthyroidism or ophthalmopathy (not recorded which). The rearranged segments are TRBV4-2 and TRBJ2-2, and TRBD2 matches 11 of the central bases. The DNA reads TGTGCCAGCAGCCCAAGGGGGACTAGCGGTAACACCGGGGAGCTGTTTTTT. Its protein product is CASSPRGTSGNTGELFF.